This T cell receptor (beta chain) was recorded in a study of neurological immune-mediated disorders. General study points: None of the CDR3 amino acid sequences in expanded clones turned up in more than one subject, which points to private repertoires in all groups.

One entry per CDR3 protein results from TCRdb running MiXCR on the 5' RACE reads. The sample yields about 50,000 distinct CDR3 sequences, about a tenth seen once. The time point: longitudinal time-point 1 (baseline). This clonotype was recorded many times. Its antigen is still unknown. There are 13 residues in the CDR3. Trimming cost V 1 base and J 3 bases; bases outside gene matches: 3. CDR1 and CDR2 from the germline V gene are DFQATT and SNEGSKA (reference sequence). The sequence came from a woman aged 40-49 years in good health. Sequenced sample: PBMCs. This chain connects TRBV20-1 to TRBJ2-7, with TRBD1 matching 7 bases. The CDR3 region is CSARGDSNYEQYF. The CDR3 nucleotides are TGCAGTGCTAGAGGGGACAGCAACTACGAGCAGTACTTC.